These 25 T cell receptor beta chains came from one sample sequenced in a study of blood T cell repertoires in COVID-19. Sequenced by immunoSEQ multiplex PCR; TCRdb stores in-frame clones only, minus some. Found here are approximately 160,000 clones, about 79% of them singletons; the top ten hold about 6.8%. Sequenced: peripheral blood. These receptors were obtained from a woman aged 50 to 65 in a cohort sampled during active or convalescent COVID-19.

The chain combines TRBV7-9 with TRBJ1-1; D unresolved. This CDR3 is 13 amino acids long. Looked up from germline, CDR1 is SEHNR and CDR2 is FQNEAQ (reference sequence). V shed 3 bases and J shed 6 bases, with 11 bases lying between them. This CDR3 reads CASSFVASPEAFF. CDR3 DNA sequence: TGTGCCAGCAGCTTTGTTGCGTCTCCTGAAGCTTTCTTT.

The DNA for the CDR3 is TGTGCCAGCTCACCAAGGACAGGCTTCTATGGCTACACCTTC. Translation gives CASSPRTGFYGYTF. This chain uses TRBV18 with TRBJ1-2, with TRBD1 matching over 7 bases. J was trimmed by 4 bases and V by 2 bases; bases with no gene match: 4. Germline loops: CDR1 KGHSH, CDR2 LQKENI. The length of the CDR3 is 14 residues.

The rearrangement joins TRBV11-2 to TRBJ2-2; D unresolved. The CDR3 contains 14 residues. V was pared by 5 bases and J by 2 bases, with 9 bases between. Germline V gene data show CDR1 as SGHAT and CDR2 as FQNNGV. CDR3 DNA sequence: TGTGCCAGCAGCAGACTGATAAACACCGGGGAGCTGTTTTTT. Translating gives CASSRLINTGELFF.

The V gene is TRBV7-6, the J gene TRBJ1-5; 9 nucleotides align to TRBD1. Trimming removed 3 bases from V and 3 bases from J; junction bases left unmatched: 6. This CDR3 has 16 amino acids. From germline, CDR1 is SGHVS and CDR2 FNYEAQ. The DNA for the CDR3 is TGTGCCAGCAGCTTGGGACAGGGCTTAAACAATCAGCCCCAGCATTTT. It encodes CASSLGQGLNNQPQHF. The whole variable domain, remainder taken from reference TRBV7-6 and TRBJ1-5, is GAGVSQSPRYKVTKRGQDVALRCDPISGHVSLYWYRQALGQGPEFLTYFNYEAQQDKSGLPNDRFSAERPEGSISTLTIQRTEQRDSAMYRCASSLGQGLNNQPQHFGDGTRLSIL.

The V and J genes are TRBV21-1 and TRBJ1-6. TRBV21-1 is an annotated pseudogene. This CDR3 comprises 13 residues. In nucleotides, the CDR3 is TGTGCCAGCAGCAAAGTGAGGAATTCACCCCTCCACTTT. Its protein product is CASSKVRNSPLHF.

This sequence joins TRBV15 and TRBJ2-3; 7 nucleotides align to TRBD1. Unmatched junction bases numbered 10, after V lost 3 bases and J lost 4 bases. This CDR3 contains 16 residues. Germline V gene data show CDR1 as LNHNV and CDR2 as YYDKDF (reference sequence). The CDR3 bases are TGTGCCACCAGCAGCAATAGACAGGGTAGATCAGATACGCAGTATTTT. It codes for CATSSNRQGRSDTQYF.

This chain joins TRBV2 and TRBJ1-4, with a possible D match to TRBD1 (6 bases). V dropped 5 bases and J dropped 7 bases, with 8 bases sitting between them. This CDR3 spans 12 amino acids. Germline-derived CDR1 and CDR2 are SNHLY and FYNNEI. For the CDR3, the DNA is TGTGCCAGCAGTCGACAGGCTGAAAAACTGTTTTTT. Translated: CASSRQAEKLFF.

This chain joins TRBV3-1 (or the pseudogene TRBV3-2) and TRBJ2-7, with 8 nucleotides matching TRBD1. Trimming at V came to 8 bases and at J to 3 bases, leaving 3 bases not matched to a gene. The V gene's germline CDR1 is LGHDT and CDR2 YNNKEL (reference sequence). The length of the CDR3 is 12 residues. CDR3 in amino acids: CASGQGHYEQYF. The CDR3 coding sequence is TGTGCCAGCGGACAGGGCCACTACGAGCAGTACTTC.

The gene calls are TRBV2 and TRBJ1-2; tentative D call: TRBD1 (6 bases). CDR3 length: 15 residues. CDR1 and CDR2 (germline): SNHLY, FYNNEI. In nucleotides, the CDR3 is TGTGCTACCACCGAGGGGGGGGAACAGTATCCTGGCTACACCTTC. Protein sequence: CATTEGGEQYPGYTF.

The chain has TRBV6-1 and TRBJ1-1; D might be TRBD1 (5 bases). This CDR3 has 16 residues. Looked up from germline, CDR1 is MNHNS and CDR2 is SASEGT. V lost 4 bases and J 0 bases, leaving 15 bases between the germline ends. CDR3 DNA: TGTGCCAGCAGTGGTTCAGGGCGACCCTTGAACACTGAAGCTTTCTTT. Amino acids: CASSGSGRPLNTEAFF.

The CDR3 nucleotides are TGCGCCAGCAGCTTGGATTGGGGGCCAGCAACTAATGAAAAACTGTTTTTT. This codes for CASSLDWGPATNEKLFF. The chain employs TRBV5-1 and TRBJ1-4; maybe TRBD1 (6 bases). The CDR3 is 17 amino acids. The ends were cut back, 0 bases at V and 0 bases at J, with 12 bases in the middle. Germline V gene data show CDR1 as SGHRS and CDR2 as YFSETQ. Filled out from reference TRBV5-1 and TRBJ1-4, the complete variable domain reads KAGVTQTPRYLIKTRGQQVTLSCSPISGHRSVSWYQQTPGQGLQFLFEYFSETQRNKGNFPGRFSGRQFSNSRSEMNVSTLELGDSALYLCASSLDWGPATNEKLFFGSGTQLSVL.

This chain joins TRBV7-9 and TRBJ1-1; possible D gene TRBD1, 6 bases. This CDR3 is 15 amino acids long. Between the trimmed V and J ends, which lost 4 bases and 0 bases, there was a span of 12 bases. Germline loops: CDR1 SEHNR, CDR2 FQNEAQ (reference sequence). The CDR3: CASSSETGMNTEAFF. The CDR3 DNA is TGTGCCAGCAGCTCTGAGACAGGAATGAACACTGAAGCTTTCTTT.

The genes are TRBV10-3 and TRBJ2-5; 11 bases fit TRBD2. CDR1 and CDR2 from the germline V gene are ENHRY and SYGVKD. After removal of 0 bases from V and 1 base from J, the junction contained 1 base not matched to a gene. CDR3 size: 16 residues. CDR3 nucleotides: TGTGCCATCAGTGAGTCACTAGCGGGGGTCCAAGAGACCCAGTACTTC. Its protein product is CAISESLAGVQETQYF.

This chain links TRBV5-1 with TRBJ2-5; D might be TRBD2 (7 bases). The CDR3 is made up of 15 amino acids. The V gene lost 0 bases and the J gene lost 5 bases, with 14 bases spanning the gap. The germline CDR1 and CDR2 sequences are SGHRS and YFSETQ. This chain's CDR3 is CASSLDTGGGETQYF. The CDR3 bases are TGCGCCAGCAGCTTGGACACGGGGGGCGGGGAGACCCAGTACTTC.

The J gene is TRBJ1-3, the V gene TRBV5-1; 9 nucleotides match TRBD1. The trim removed 0 bases at V and 4 bases at J, leaving 5 bases unmatched. From germline, CDR1 is SGHRS and CDR2 YFSETQ. The CDR3 is 16 amino acids. CDR3 coding DNA: TGCGCCAGCAGCTTGGCTGGACAGGGGAGAGGAAACACCATATATTTT. Its protein is CASSLAGQGRGNTIYF.

This clone came up once. V usage is TRBV3-1 (or the pseudogene TRBV3-2) and J usage is TRBJ1-2; D not certain. V was pared by 0 bases and J by 5 bases, with 4 bases between. CDR1 and CDR2 (germline): LGHDT, YNNKEL (reference sequence). The CDR3 consists of 12 residues. CDR3 in DNA: TGTGCCAGCAGCCAAGAGCAGTATGGCTACACCTTC. Protein sequence: CASSQEQYGYTF.

The chain employs TRBV7-3 and TRBJ2-1; 8 bases line up with TRBD2. Germline CDR1 reads SGHTA; CDR2 reads FQGTGA. This CDR3 contains 17 residues. The trim removed 0 bases at V and 0 bases at J, leaving 4 bases unmatched. The DNA of the CDR3 is TGTGCCAGCAGCTTAACGGTCCGGGGGGGCTCCTACAATGAGCAGTTCTTC. It translates to CASSLTVRGGSYNEQFF.

The V call is TRBV25-1, the J call TRBJ2-6; weak D call: TRBD1 (5 bases). V lost 5 bases and J 1 base, leaving 12 bases between the germline ends. CDR1 is MGHDK and CDR2 is SYGVNS in the germline V gene. The CDR3 sequence is 16 residues long. CDR3 nucleotides: TGTGCCAGCAGTCTCTCAGGGAATTCTGGGGCCAACGTCCTGACTTTC. Its translation: CASSLSGNSGANVLTF.

The rearrangement links TRBV7-2 to TRBJ2-7; D gene ambiguous. Deletions cut 1 base from V and 0 bases from J, with 7 bases between. The CDR3 length is 14 residues. Germline assignment: CDR1 SGHTA and CDR2 FQGNSA. The CDR3 region is CASSLGPFSYEQYF. CDR3 DNA sequence: TGTGCCAGCAGCTTAGGTCCGTTCTCCTACGAGCAGTACTTC.

The gene calls are TRBV19 and TRBJ2-3, with D maybe TRBD2 (6 bases). Trimming removed 4 bases at V and 0 bases at J, with 14 bases between. The CDR3 runs 16 residues. Germline lookup yields CDR1 LNHDA and CDR2 SQIVND (reference sequence). The CDR3 coding sequence is TGTGCCAGTAGTAGAACTAGCCGTGCTAGCACAGATACGCAGTATTTT. Its translation: CASSRTSRASTDTQYF. Using reference TRBV19 and TRBJ2-3 for the parts outside the CDR3, the full variable domain is DGGITQSPKYLFRKEGQNVTLSCEQNLNHDAMYWYRQDPGQGLRLIYYSQIVNDFQKGDIAEGYSVSREKKESFPLTVTSAQKNPTAFYLCASSRTSRASTDTQYFGPGTRLTVL.

This clone has more than one count but fewer than ten. The chain has TRBV6-5 and TRBJ2-1; no reliable D call. V gave up 6 bases and J gave up 4 bases, with 4 bases separating them. Germline V gene data show CDR1 as MNHEY and CDR2 as SVGAGI. The CDR3 length is 11 residues. The CDR3 bases are TGTGCCAGCAGGGAGTACAATGAGCAGTTCTTC. Its translation is CASREYNEQFF.

The chain combines TRBV5-4 with TRBJ2-7; 8 bases are a match to TRBD2. Germline CDR1 is SGHNT and CDR2 is YYREEE (reference sequence). J lost 3 bases, V lost 4 bases, and 9 bases had no gene match. The CDR3 consists of 15 residues. The CDR3 protein is CASSQRAGGRYEQYF. The CDR3 coding sequence is TGTGCCAGCAGCCAGAGGGCGGGGGGCCGCTACGAGCAGTACTTC. Variable domain in full (rest from reference TRBV5-4 and TRBJ2-7): ETGVTQSPTHLIKTRGQQVTLRCSSQSGHNTVSWYQQALGQGPQFIFQYYREEENGRGNFPPRFSGLQFPNYSSELNVNALELDDSALYLCASSQRAGGRYEQYFGPGTRLTVT.

This clone was recorded only once. This rearrangement joins TRBV10-3 to TRBJ1-1; D gene uncertain. CDR3 size: 12 residues. Deletions cut 5 bases from V and 5 bases from J, with 9 bases between. Germline V gene lookup returns CDR1 ENHRY and CDR2 SYGVKD. The CDR3 spells CAISSEGTEAFF. CDR3 sequence (DNA): TGTGCCATCAGTTCGGAGGGTACTGAAGCTTTCTTT.

Concerning this clone itself: Compared with germline, one end of the junction differs, possibly owing to a read error. V usage is TRBV4-1 and J usage is TRBJ2-1; 10 bases match TRBD2. This CDR3 is 15 amino acids long. Germline V CDR1 and CDR2: MGHRA, YSYEKL. The CDR3 DNA follows: TGCGCCAGCAGTCAAGGGCGACTAGCGGGCAATGAGCAGTTCTTC. Protein product: CASSQGRLAGNEQFF.

The chain joins TRBV6-5 to TRBJ2-5; 9 bases are shared with TRBD2. This CDR3 contains 13 residues. The germline CDR1 and CDR2 sequences are MNHEY and SVGAGI. CDR3 sequence (DNA): TGTGAAACAGCGGGGGGACCCGAAGAGACCCAGTACTTC. This gives the protein CETAGGPEETQYF.